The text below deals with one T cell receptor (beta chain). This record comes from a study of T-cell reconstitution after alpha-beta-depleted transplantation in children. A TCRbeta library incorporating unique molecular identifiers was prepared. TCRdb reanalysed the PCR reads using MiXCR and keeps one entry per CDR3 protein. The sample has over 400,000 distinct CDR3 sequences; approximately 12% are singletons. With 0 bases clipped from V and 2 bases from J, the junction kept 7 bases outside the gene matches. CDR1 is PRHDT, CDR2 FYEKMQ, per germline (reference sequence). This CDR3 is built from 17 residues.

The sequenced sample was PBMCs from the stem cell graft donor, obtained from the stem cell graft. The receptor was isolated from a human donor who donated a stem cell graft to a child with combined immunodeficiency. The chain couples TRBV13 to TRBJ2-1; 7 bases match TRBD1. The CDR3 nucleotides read TGTGCCAGCAGCTTAGGCCTGGGCAGGGGGACCTACAATGAGCAGTTCTTC. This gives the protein CASSLGLGRGTYNEQFF.